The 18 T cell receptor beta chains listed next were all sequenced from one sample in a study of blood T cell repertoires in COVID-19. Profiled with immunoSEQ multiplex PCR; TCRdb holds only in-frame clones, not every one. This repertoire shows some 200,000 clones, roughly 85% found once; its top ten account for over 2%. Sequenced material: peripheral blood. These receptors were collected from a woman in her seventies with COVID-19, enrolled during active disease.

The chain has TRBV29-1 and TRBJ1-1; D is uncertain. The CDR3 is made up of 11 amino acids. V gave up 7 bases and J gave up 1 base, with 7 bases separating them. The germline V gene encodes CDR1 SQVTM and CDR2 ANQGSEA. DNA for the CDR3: TGCAGCGCTAGAACGAACACTGAAGCTTTCTTT. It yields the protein CSARTNTEAFF.

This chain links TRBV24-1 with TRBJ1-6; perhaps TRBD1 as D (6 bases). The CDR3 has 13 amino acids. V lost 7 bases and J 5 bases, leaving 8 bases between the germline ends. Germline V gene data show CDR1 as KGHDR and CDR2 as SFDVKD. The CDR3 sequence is CATRRTDNSPLHF. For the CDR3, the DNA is TGTGCCACCAGAAGGACAGATAATTCACCCCTCCACTTT.

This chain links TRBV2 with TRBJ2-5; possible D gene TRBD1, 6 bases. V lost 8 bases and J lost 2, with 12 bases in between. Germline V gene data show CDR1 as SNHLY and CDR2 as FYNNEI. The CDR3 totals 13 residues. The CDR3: CASGPQGQETQYF. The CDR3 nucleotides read TGTGCCAGCGGCCCTCAGGGGCAAGAGACCCAGTACTTC. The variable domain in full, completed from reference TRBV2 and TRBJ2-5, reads EPEVTQTPSHQVTQMGQEVILRCVPISNHLYFYWYRQILGQKVEFLVSFYNNEISEKSEIFDDQFSVERPDGSNFTLKIRSTKLEDSAMYFCASGPQGQETQYFGPGTRLLVL.

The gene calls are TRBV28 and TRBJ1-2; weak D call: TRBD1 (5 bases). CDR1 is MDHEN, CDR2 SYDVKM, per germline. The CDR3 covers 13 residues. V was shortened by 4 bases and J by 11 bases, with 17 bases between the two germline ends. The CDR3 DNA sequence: TGTGCCAGCAGTTCAGGGTCCCCAGTGACATACACCTTC. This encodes CASSSGSPVTYTF.

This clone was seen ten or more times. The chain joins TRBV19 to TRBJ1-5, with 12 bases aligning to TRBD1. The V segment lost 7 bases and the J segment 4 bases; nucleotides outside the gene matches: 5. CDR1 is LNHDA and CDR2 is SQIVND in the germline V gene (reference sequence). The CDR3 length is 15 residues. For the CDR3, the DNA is TGTGCCAGTAATAGGGACAGGGGGCTGAATCAGCCCCAGCATTTT. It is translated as CASNRDRGLNQPQHF.

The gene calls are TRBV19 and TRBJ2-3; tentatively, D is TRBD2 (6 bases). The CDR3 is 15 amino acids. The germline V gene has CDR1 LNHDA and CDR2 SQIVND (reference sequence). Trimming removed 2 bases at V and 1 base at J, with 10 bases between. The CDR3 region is CASSISQRGTDTQYF. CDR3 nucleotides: TGTGCCAGTAGTATATCTCAGCGGGGCACAGATACGCAGTATTTT.

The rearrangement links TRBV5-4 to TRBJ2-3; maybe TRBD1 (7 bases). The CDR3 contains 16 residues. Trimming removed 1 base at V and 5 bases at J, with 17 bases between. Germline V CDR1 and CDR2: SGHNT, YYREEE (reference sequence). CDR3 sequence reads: CASSLTAYRGGDTQYF. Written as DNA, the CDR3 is TGTGCCAGCAGCTTGACCGCTTACAGGGGAGGAGATACGCAGTATTTT. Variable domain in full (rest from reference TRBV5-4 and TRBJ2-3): ETGVTQSPTHLIKTRGQQVTLRCSSQSGHNTVSWYQQALGQGPQFIFQYYREEENGRGNFPPRFSGLQFPNYSSELNVNALELDDSALYLCASSLTAYRGGDTQYFGPGTRLTVL.

The CDR3 coding sequence is TGCAGCGTTGGGACTAGCGGGGCCGGGGAGCTGTTTTTT. Its translation: CSVGTSGAGELFF. This rearrangement joins TRBV29-1 to TRBJ2-2, with 12 bases lining up with TRBD2. The V gene end was trimmed by 4 bases and the J gene end by 6 bases; junction bases not matched to a gene: 0. Germline CDR1 SQVTM, CDR2 ANQGSEA. CDR3 length equals 13 residues.

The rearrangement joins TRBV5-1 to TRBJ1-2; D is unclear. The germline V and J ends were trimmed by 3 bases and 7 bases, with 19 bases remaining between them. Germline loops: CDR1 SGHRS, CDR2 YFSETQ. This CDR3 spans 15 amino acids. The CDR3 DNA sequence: TGCGCCAGCAGCTATCTAACTTCAGTAGCGAGTGGCTACACCTTC. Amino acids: CASSYLTSVASGYTF. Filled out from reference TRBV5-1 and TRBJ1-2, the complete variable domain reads KAGVTQTPRYLIKTRGQQVTLSCSPISGHRSVSWYQQTPGQGLQFLFEYFSETQRNKGNFPGRFSGRQFSNSRSEMNVSTLELGDSALYLCASSYLTSVASGYTFGSGTRLTVV.

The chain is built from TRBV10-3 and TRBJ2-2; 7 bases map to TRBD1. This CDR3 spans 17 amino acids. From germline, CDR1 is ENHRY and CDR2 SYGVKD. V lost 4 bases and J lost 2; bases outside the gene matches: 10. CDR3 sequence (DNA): TGTGCCATCAGTGTGGGACAGCCAGGGGCTAACACCGGGGAGCTGTTTTTT. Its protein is CAISVGQPGANTGELFF.

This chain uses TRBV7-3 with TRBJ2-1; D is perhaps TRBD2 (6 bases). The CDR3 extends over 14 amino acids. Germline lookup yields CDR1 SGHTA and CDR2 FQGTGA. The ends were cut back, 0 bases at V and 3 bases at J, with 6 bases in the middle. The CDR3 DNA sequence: TGTGCCAGCAGCTTAACGCGGGACTACAATGAGCAGTTCTTC. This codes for CASSLTRDYNEQFF.

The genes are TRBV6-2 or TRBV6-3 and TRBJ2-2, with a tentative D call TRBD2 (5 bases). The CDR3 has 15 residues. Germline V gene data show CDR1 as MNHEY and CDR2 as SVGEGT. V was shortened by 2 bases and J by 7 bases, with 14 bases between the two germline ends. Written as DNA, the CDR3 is TGTGCCAGCAGTTACGGTAGGGAGCATGTCGGGGAGCTGTTTTTT. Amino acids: CASSYGREHVGELFF.

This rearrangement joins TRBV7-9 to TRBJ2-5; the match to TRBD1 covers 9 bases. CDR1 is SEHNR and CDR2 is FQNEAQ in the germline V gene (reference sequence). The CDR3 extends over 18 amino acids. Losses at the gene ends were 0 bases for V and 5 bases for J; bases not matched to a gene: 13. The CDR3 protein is CASSLARSGQGLVETQYF. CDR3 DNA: TGTGCCAGCAGCTTAGCTCGATCGGGACAGGGTTTGGTGGAGACCCAGTACTTC.

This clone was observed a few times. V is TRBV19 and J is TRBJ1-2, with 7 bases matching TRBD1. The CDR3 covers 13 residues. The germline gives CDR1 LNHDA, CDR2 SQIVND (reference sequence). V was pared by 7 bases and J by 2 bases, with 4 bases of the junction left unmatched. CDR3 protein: CASNPGQNYGYTF. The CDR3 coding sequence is TGTGCCAGTAACCCGGGACAGAACTATGGCTACACCTTC.

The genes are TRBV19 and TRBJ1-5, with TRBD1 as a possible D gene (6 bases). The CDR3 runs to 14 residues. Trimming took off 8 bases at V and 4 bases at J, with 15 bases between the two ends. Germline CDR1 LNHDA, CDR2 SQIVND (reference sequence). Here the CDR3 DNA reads TGTGCCAGTGCCGCCGGACAGAGTAATCAGCCCCAGCATTTT. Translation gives CASAAGQSNQPQHF.

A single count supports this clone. The CDR3 loop is CASSLILFTDTQYF. CDR3 DNA sequence: TGTGCCAGCAGCTTGATTCTATTCACAGATACGCAGTATTTT. V gene TRBV7-2 combines with J gene TRBJ2-3; the D is unclear. V was clipped by 3 bases and J by 2 bases, with 9 bases between them. The CDR3 extends over 14 amino acids. Germline CDR1 SGHTA, CDR2 FQGNSA.

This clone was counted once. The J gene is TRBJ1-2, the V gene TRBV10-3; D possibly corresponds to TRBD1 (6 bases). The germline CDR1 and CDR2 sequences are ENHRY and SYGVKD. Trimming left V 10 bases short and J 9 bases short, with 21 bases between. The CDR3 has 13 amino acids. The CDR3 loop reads CATSPGHTRSYTF. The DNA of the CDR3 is TGTGCCACCAGCCCGGGACACACAAGAAGCTACACCTTC.

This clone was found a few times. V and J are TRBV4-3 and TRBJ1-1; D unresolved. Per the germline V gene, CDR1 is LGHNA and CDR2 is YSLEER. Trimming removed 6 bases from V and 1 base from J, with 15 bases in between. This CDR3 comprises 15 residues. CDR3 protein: CASRYRANTNTEAFF. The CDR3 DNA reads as TGCGCCAGCAGATACAGAGCCAATACGAACACTGAAGCTTTCTTT.